This passage covers 2 T cell receptor beta chains from one sample sequenced in a study of T cell changes during pregnancy in multiple sclerosis. Produced via immunoSEQ multiplex PCR; TCRdb's table is partial and in-frame only. There are 70,000 to 95,000 clones in the sample; more than 90% occur only once, and approximately 2% lies in the top ten. Specimen: peripheral blood, collected in the second trimester of pregnancy. Receptors were obtained from a female donor in good health, enrolled as a control in a pregnancy study.

This sequence joins TRBV5-8 and TRBJ1-4; D is ambiguous. This CDR3 is 14 amino acids long. The V end lost 4 bases, the J end lost 8 bases, and 15 bases lay between the germline ends. Germline CDR1 and CDR2: SGHTS and YDEGEE. DNA for the CDR3: TGTGCCAGCAGCACCGAGGAGGAGCCCGAAAAACTGTTTTTT. Its protein product is CASSTEEEPEKLFF. Looking up the rest from reference TRBV5-8 and TRBJ1-4 gives the full variable domain: EAGVTQSPTHLIKTRGQQATLRCSPISGHTSVYWYQQALGLGLQFLLWYDEGEERNRGNFPPRFSGRQFPNYSSELNVNALELEDSALYLCASSTEEEPEKLFFGSGTQLSVL.

This chain uses TRBV5-4 with TRBJ2-1; D is possibly TRBD1 (7 bases). CDR3 length equals 15 residues. The V and J ends lost 3 bases and 0 bases respectively, with 10 bases between them. The germline V gene has CDR1 SGHNT and CDR2 YYREEE (reference sequence). The CDR3 DNA reads TGTGCCAGCAGCTCAGGGGGGAGCTCCTACAATGAGCAGTTCTTC. It translates to CASSSGGSSYNEQFF. Filled out from reference TRBV5-4 and TRBJ2-1, the complete variable domain reads ETGVTQSPTHLIKTRGQQVTLRCSSQSGHNTVSWYQQALGQGPQFIFQYYREEENGRGNFPPRFSGLQFPNYSSELNVNALELDDSALYLCASSSGGSSYNEQFFGPGTRLTVL.